This TCR beta chain was recorded in a study of low-dose radiotherapy and immunotherapy resistance in tumors (dated by TCRdb to between 2020 and 2023). In the study overall: Cohort 1 received 0.5 Gy per fraction every 2 weeks, with a prescribed total PTV dose of 6.5 Gy. In Cohort 2, 1 Gy per fraction was delivered every two weeks, for a total of 13 Gy over 26 weeks. Nivolumab was administered intravenously as a 240 mg flat dose every two weeks, and ipilimumab was administered intravenously at 1 mg/kg every six weeks. The trial did not randomize participants into treatment groups. The translational analysis covered eight patients: three from the first dose cohort and the first five from the second dose cohort. Patients took aspirin 300 mg orally once daily for four cycles, starting on cycle 1 day 1. Cyclophosphamide 200 mg/m2 was given intravenously every two weeks, one day before each radiation and immunotherapy administration.

This clonotype was recorded many times. The clone's antigen remains unknown. No per-base quality is available; no much larger clone lies one base away. This specimen's time point label, per the study, means: after trial treatment. According to the study, the label for this sample's treatment or condition signals: LDRT plus nivolumab, ipilimumab, low-dose cyclophosphamide and aspirin (RACIN trial). The donors came from RACIN, which was a single-arm phase I dose-escalation trial that paired nivolumab and ipilimumab with aspirin, low-dose cyclophosphamide and low-dose radiotherapy. Patients with advanced, TIL-negative solid tumors were considered eligible. The reads were generated on an Illumina HiSeq 2500. Superscript III and a set of TRAV- and TRBV-specific primers were used to synthesize first-strand cDNA, so that both TCRalpha and TCRbeta chains were covered. TCRs were amplified with Phusion for around 21 PCR cycles, with a constant-region primer paired with the adapter attached to the V primers. Isolated mRNA was amplified with the MessageAmp II aRNA Amplification Kit, using a roughly 16-hour in vitro transcription at 37°C. The Dynabeads mRNA DIRECT Purification Kit was used to isolate mRNA for TCR sequencing. Indexed Illumina adapters were added in a second Phusion PCR of 25 cycles, after which AMPure XP beads were used to purify the products. As for the authors' bioinformatics: Custom Perl scripts pooled TCR sequences encoding the same protein, removed out-of-frame sequences and computed each clonotype's abundance. Any TCR sequence backed by just one read was left out of the analysis. Repertoire metrics included Shannon entropy, Gini index, clonality, richness, and frequency of TCRs shared between repertoires. The public sequencing data were trimmed at Q25 with fastp and processed into clonotypes with MiXCR by TCRdb, which kept only in-frame beta chains. CDR3 protein sequences are deduplicated, and each keeps its most common genes and DNA. TCRdb, not the original authors, processed these V and J calls. This sample holds 80,000 or so distinct CDR3 sequences; 17% were observed only once. Less than 1.5% of the sample comes from the top ten.

Looking up the germline V gene yields CDR1 LGHNA and CDR2 YNFKEQ. At the junction V is shortened by 4 bases and J by 2 bases; bases outside the gene matches: 10. The CDR3 runs 16 residues from the cysteine to the phenylalanine. Only the CDR3 DNA is retained, 48 bases long and in frame from the first base. The chain couples TRBV4-2 to TRBJ2-7, with 8 central nucleotides matching TRBD2. The receptor was derived from a male donor with prostate cancer. The sample here was PBMCs, taken after low-dose radiotherapy plus immunotherapy. The CDR3 region: CASSPRGSGNTYEQYF. The DNA is TGTGCCAGCAGCCCCCGGGGTAGCGGGAACACCTACGAGCAGTACTTC.